The rows below give T cell receptor beta chains drawn from one sample of a study of cytomegalovirus exposure and HLA in healthy donors. The protocol was immunoSEQ multiplex PCR, while the TCRdb copy is restricted to in-frame clones and leaves out a portion. The table lists under 200,000 clones, 70% to 80% of them singletons. Sample: PBMCs. The receptors come from a man aged 35 to 55 in good health and CMV-seronegative. Each CDR3 is given without its conserved first and last residue. Fields, in order: CDR3 protein, J gene, V gene.

cdr3_aa: SIQGVVSLDTQY
j_call: TRBJ2-3
v_call: TRBV29-1

cdr3_aa: ASTRTAYNEQF
j_call: TRBJ2-1
v_call: TRBV6-1

cdr3_aa: ASSLRQGGNEQY
j_call: -
v_call: TRBV5-1

cdr3_aa: ASSEDPGTGQF
j_call: TRBJ2-1
v_call: TRBV6-1

cdr3_aa: ASRVAGIQETQY
j_call: TRBJ2-5
v_call: TRBV13

cdr3_aa: ASSLATSGNGETQY
j_call: TRBJ2-5
v_call: TRBV7-6

cdr3_aa: ASSFGQGTDTQY
j_call: TRBJ2-3
v_call: TRBV5-1

cdr3_aa: ASSLRPSGRTGELF
j_call: TRBJ2-2
v_call: TRBV7-2

cdr3_aa: ASSYSGTGDSPLH
j_call: TRBJ1-6
v_call: TRBV6-5

cdr3_aa: AWSKGYSGANGLT
j_call: TRBJ2-6
v_call: TRBV30

cdr3_aa: ASSQSAHYPGVKAF
j_call: TRBJ1-1
v_call: TRBV4-2

cdr3_aa: AWGWGEPFNEQF
j_call: TRBJ2-1
v_call: TRBV30

cdr3_aa: ASSLLAEGSGDTQY
j_call: TRBJ2-3
v_call: TRBV27

cdr3_aa: ASSDSQGDTGELF
j_call: TRBJ2-2
v_call: TRBV6-4

cdr3_aa: ASKREGVSEGYT
j_call: TRBJ1-2
v_call: TRBV28

cdr3_aa: ASSATGETSPLH
j_call: TRBJ1-6
v_call: TRBV7-6

cdr3_aa: ASSLASGAKNSQY
j_call: TRBJ2-4
v_call: TRBV27

cdr3_aa: ASSPTDEKLF
j_call: TRBJ1-4
v_call: TRBV7-9

cdr3_aa: ASSLQGSVGTEAF
j_call: TRBJ1-1
v_call: TRBV7-9

cdr3_aa: ASSPEISTNEKLF
j_call: TRBJ1-4
v_call: TRBV11-2

cdr3_aa: ASSRQVATNEKLF
j_call: TRBJ1-4
v_call: TRBV11-2

cdr3_aa: ASSLSGGQGKEQF
j_call: TRBJ2-1
v_call: TRBV4-2

cdr3_aa: ASEANTGELF
j_call: TRBJ2-2
v_call: TRBV9

cdr3_aa: ASSLRGIKETQY
j_call: TRBJ2-5
v_call: TRBV5-6

cdr3_aa: ASSYSGSSNYGYT
j_call: TRBJ1-2
v_call: TRBV6-5

cdr3_aa: ASSWDSTDSYNEQF
j_call: TRBJ2-1
v_call: TRBV4-1

cdr3_aa: ASSLAQLQETQY
j_call: TRBJ2-5
v_call: TRBV7-8

cdr3_aa: ASSSGQGVNTEAF
j_call: TRBJ1-1
v_call: TRBV7-6

cdr3_aa: ASSKLRDRGNEQF
j_call: TRBJ2-1
v_call: TRBV21-1

cdr3_aa: ASSSLALADNEQF
j_call: TRBJ2-1
v_call: TRBV13

cdr3_aa: ASSSPKSGANGLT
j_call: TRBJ2-6
v_call: TRBV6-5

cdr3_aa: ASSPRGVAGGLNEQF
j_call: TRBJ2-1
v_call: TRBV2

cdr3_aa: ASSLERYTGELF
j_call: TRBJ2-2
v_call: TRBV5-6

cdr3_aa: ASSLGPLAGNYGYT
j_call: TRBJ1-2
v_call: TRBV11-3

cdr3_aa: AIRLGGGNYGYT
j_call: TRBJ1-2
v_call: TRBV10-3

cdr3_aa: ASCLTSGSYNEQF
j_call: TRBJ2-1
v_call: TRBV27

cdr3_aa: AISESSEQPQH
j_call: TRBJ1-5
v_call: TRBV10-3

cdr3_aa: ASSLGGQGIYNEQF
j_call: TRBJ2-1
v_call: TRBV5-1

cdr3_aa: ASSSGTGVSGANVLT
j_call: TRBJ2-6
v_call: TRBV28

cdr3_aa: ASSSYTEAF
j_call: TRBJ1-1
v_call: TRBV28

cdr3_aa: ASSQDWGEQETQY
j_call: TRBJ2-5
v_call: TRBV4-1

cdr3_aa: ASSISGSDYEQY
j_call: TRBJ2-7
v_call: TRBV19

cdr3_aa: ASSSGGRAGTGELF
j_call: TRBJ2-2
v_call: TRBV5-1

cdr3_aa: ASSKSGLAGGETQY
j_call: TRBJ2-5
v_call: TRBV5-1

cdr3_aa: ASSLRSAGYT
j_call: TRBJ1-2
v_call: TRBV19

cdr3_aa: ASSLGGPQH
j_call: TRBJ1-5
v_call: TRBV7-2

cdr3_aa: ASSRRHPYEQY
j_call: TRBJ2-7
v_call: TRBV7-2

cdr3_aa: ASSMDSLNQPQH
j_call: TRBJ1-5
v_call: TRBV7-8

cdr3_aa: ASSRKTGAVGEQY
j_call: TRBJ2-7
v_call: TRBV6-6

cdr3_aa: ASSYQGNTEAF
j_call: TRBJ1-1
v_call: TRBV6-6

cdr3_aa: SAVGTGGPDTQY
j_call: TRBJ2-3
v_call: TRBV29-1

cdr3_aa: ASSLERGVPYSYEQY
j_call: TRBJ2-7
v_call: TRBV7-9

cdr3_aa: ASSGARGSYEQY
j_call: TRBJ2-7
v_call: TRBV2

cdr3_aa: ASSLGQGVYGYT
j_call: TRBJ1-2
v_call: TRBV5-1